Shown below are 12 T cell receptor beta chains from a single sample sequenced in a study of T cells in Graves' hyperthyroidism and ophthalmopathy. RNA transcripts yielded amplified TCR beta CDR3 regions. HTBI primers drove first-round RT-PCR of the TCR CDR3. In TCRdb, the multiplex PCR reads were re-called with MiXCR into one record per CDR3 protein. Of hundreds of thousands of distinct CDR3 sequences listed, around 42% are singletons. Sequencing was performed on peripheral blood or thyroid tissue (not recorded which). These receptors all come from a woman between 18 and 30 years old with Graves' hyperthyroidism.

Many counts were recorded for this clonotype. The chain combines TRBV7-2 with TRBJ2-7; D remains unclear. Trimming cost V 0 bases and J 3 bases, with 9 bases left between them. The CDR3 totals 14 residues. Germline-derived CDR1 and CDR2 are SGHTA and FQGNSA. The CDR3 DNA reads TGTGCCAGCAGCTTAGCCGGGTTAGGCTACGAGCAGTACTTC. This sequence encodes CASSLAGLGYEQYF.

The chain couples TRBV2 to TRBJ1-5; D gene ambiguous. CDR1 and CDR2 (germline): SNHLY, FYNNEI. V lost 7 bases to trimming and J lost 3 bases, with 10 bases between them. The CDR3 is made up of 13 amino acids. In nucleotides, the CDR3 is TGTGCCAGCAACGGGCAAATCAATCAGCCCCAGCATTTT. It specifies CASNGQINQPQHF.

This clonotype came up many times. V is TRBV29-1 and J is TRBJ2-5; D tentatively reads TRBD1 or TRBD2 (5 bases each). Germline CDR1 is SQVTM and CDR2 is ANQGSEA. The CDR3 is 12 residues long. Here the CDR3 reads CGGGRQGETQYF. CDR3 nucleotide sequence: TGCGGAGGAGGAAGGCAGGGAGAGACCCAGTACTTC.

The chain uses TRBV5-1 and TRBJ2-3; D unresolved. Trimming cost V 5 bases and J 0 bases, with 13 bases left between them. The germline CDR1 and CDR2 sequences are SGHRS and YFSETQ. This CDR3 is 15 amino acids long. CDR3 amino acids: CASSGSATSTDTQYF. The CDR3 bases are TGCGCCAGCAGTGGATCAGCGACTAGCACAGATACGCAGTATTTT.

The V call is TRBV29-1, the J call TRBJ1-3; tentatively, D is TRBD1 (5 bases). V shed 7 bases and J shed 8 bases, with 18 bases lying between them. This CDR3 spans 13 amino acids. Germline-derived CDR1 and CDR2 are SQVTM and ANQGSEA. This CDR3 reads CSADSFDGYTIYF. CDR3 DNA: TGCAGCGCAGACAGTTTCGATGGCTACACCATATATTTT.

This chain uses TRBV11-1 with TRBJ2-7; 12 nucleotides align to TRBD2. After removal of 0 bases from V and 6 bases from J, the junction contained 6 bases not matched to a gene. Germline V gene sequence: CDR1 SGHAT, CDR2 FQDESV (reference sequence). The CDR3 is 16 residues long. In nucleotides, the CDR3 is TGTGCCAGCAGCTTAGCGCTAGCGGGAGGGCCCGGCGAGCAGTACTTC. The encoded protein is CASSLALAGGPGEQYF.

This clonotype came up a few times. The rearrangement uses TRBV5-1 and TRBJ2-7; D remains ambiguous. The V gene lost 1 base and the J gene lost 3 bases, with 8 bases spanning the gap. This CDR3 has 13 amino acids. Germline loops: CDR1 SGHRS, CDR2 YFSETQ. The DNA of the CDR3 is TGCGCCAGCAGCTTGTTGGAATACTACGAGCAGTACTTC. This gives the protein CASSLLEYYEQYF. Using reference TRBV5-1 and TRBJ2-7 for the parts outside the CDR3, the full variable domain is KAGVTQTPRYLIKTRGQQVTLSCSPISGHRSVSWYQQTPGQGLQFLFEYFSETQRNKGNFPGRFSGRQFSNSRSEMNVSTLELGDSALYLCASSLLEYYEQYFGPGTRLTVT.

This clonotype has at least ten counts. The chain recombines TRBV2 with TRBJ2-5; 7 nucleotides align to TRBD2. Germline V CDR1 and CDR2: SNHLY, FYNNEI. This CDR3 comprises 13 residues. V lost 7 bases, J lost 5 bases, and 7 bases stayed unmatched. The CDR3, as DNA: TGTGCCAGCATGGGCGGGGGACGGGAGACCCAGTACTTC. This codes for CASMGGGRETQYF.

This clonotype was seen at least ten times. The chain recombines TRBV24-1 with TRBJ2-5; D may be TRBD1 or TRBD2 (5 bases each). The V gene's germline CDR1 is KGHDR and CDR2 SFDVKD. The CDR3 length is 14 residues. V dropped 5 bases and J dropped 3 bases, with 12 bases sitting between them. The CDR3 region has the DNA TGTGCCACCAGTGGGTGGGACGGGGAAGAGACCCAGTACTTC. Translated, it gives CATSGWDGEETQYF.

This CDR3 reads CASSIGMNQPQHF. CDR3 sequence (DNA): TGTGCCAGTAGTATAGGAATGAATCAGCCCCAGCATTTT. This chain connects TRBV19 to TRBJ1-5; D gene unclear. Germline CDR1 LNHDA, CDR2 SQIVND (reference sequence). The V gene lost 1 base and the J gene lost 4 bases, with 5 bases spanning the gap. CDR3 size: 13 residues.

The rearrangement joins TRBV2 to TRBJ2-5; unclear D gene. V was clipped by 5 bases and J by 5 bases, with 15 bases between them. The CDR3 loop spans 14 amino acids. Germline CDR1 is SNHLY and CDR2 is FYNNEI. The CDR3 sequence is CASSYSLARETQYF. As DNA, the CDR3 is TGTGCCAGCAGTTACTCGCTGGCTCGGGAGACCCAGTACTTC.

This clonotype was counted at least ten times. In DNA form, the CDR3 reads TGTGCCAGCAGCTTAACGGGGGCGAACACCGGGGAGCTGTTTTTT. Translated: CASSLTGANTGELFF. V usage is TRBV7-8 and J usage is TRBJ2-2, with D perhaps matching TRBD2 (6 bases). Germline V gene data show CDR1 as SGHVS and CDR2 as FQNEAQ. The CDR3 is made up of 15 amino acids. Trimming shortened V by 2 bases and J by 0 bases, and 7 bases separated the two germline ends.